Sequencing of this TCR beta chain was carried out in a study of blood T cell repertoires in COVID-19 (TCRdb year 2020). Broadly, across the study: Collaborator samples came from the United States, Italy and Spain and covered acute and convalescent phases of COVID-19. The material from the prospective study consisted of cDNA or gDNA derived from T cells, B-cell-depleted T cells, or PBMCs. The dataset comprised deeply sampled blood TCRbeta repertoires from subjects exposed to, actively infected with, or recovered from COVID-19. The repertoires were released in a freely available public database intended as a resource for research on the immune response to SARS-CoV-2. The samples were drawn from two sources: the first 160 participants of the ongoing ImmuneRACE study, and over 1,000 subjects contributed by 6 global collaborators. The sample metadata nearly always contained a de-identified subject ID, COVID-19 status, age in years and sex. Where available, HLA class I and class II types were obtained from metadata supplied by the sample provider rather than from assay-based typing. What the study reported, not specific to this receptor: The amount of clinical and demographic metadata varied by source and participant and was provided uncurated.

TCRbeta CDR3 regions were amplified from genomic DNA using the immunoSEQ Assay, a bias-controlled multiplex PCR. The published analysis was carried out like this. Nucleated cell counts per sample were estimated from amplification of reference gene primers within the assay. To quantify the absolute abundance of each unique TCRbeta CDR3 rearrangement, sequence reads were collapsed and filtered. For each sample, productive Simpson clonality was calculated as the square root of Simpson's diversity index over productive rearrangements. TCRdb holds this immuneACCESS table with in-frame rearrangements only. Some clones are missing; in checked studies, unresolved V genes explain under half, and the rest has no known cause. V, J and clone size are those of that table, while D and trimming were read from the DNA. The table for this sample lists roughly 220,000 clones; over 60% of them were counted only once. The ten most abundant clones make up 4.5% to 7% of the sample.

Points on this clone: The antigen this receptor binds is unknown. The input lacks base qualities; no much larger clone sits a single base away.

CDR1 and CDR2 are read off the germline V gene (reference sequence) as MNHNY and SVGAGI. For this chain, trimming is 4 bases at the V end and 2 bases at the J end, and the number of junction bases without a gene match is 6. Counted from cysteine to phenylalanine, this CDR3 has 15 amino acids. Only the CDR3 DNA is retained, 45 bases long and in frame from the first base. Collaborating institutions collected whole blood in K2EDTA tubes following their own protocols. Collaborator samples were shipped for TCRbeta analysis as frozen whole blood, isolated PBMCs, or DNA extracted from either sample type. The sequence was obtained from a woman in her seventies with acute or convalescent COVID-19. Sequenced sample: peripheral blood. The sequence links TRBV6-6 to TRBJ2-5, with TRBD1 matching 8 junction bases. The DNA is TGTGCCAGCAGTTCCCAATACAGGGGGCAAGAGACCCAGTACTTC. It translates to CASSSQYRGQETQYF.